The following is a TCR beta chain sequence with its context. Compared with germline, one end of the junction differs, possibly owing to a read error. Data came from immunoSEQ multiplex PCR; TCRdb stores just in-frame clones and leaves some out. The data contain approximately 190,000 clones, more than 80% of them singletons. This specimen belongs to a study of blood T cell repertoires in COVID-19. Germline assignment: CDR1 SGHNT and CDR2 YYREEE (reference sequence). The length of the CDR3 is 9 residues. The sequence was collected from a man in his fifties or sixties with acute or convalescent COVID-19. The chain couples TRBV5-4 to TRBJ2-4, with D hard to call. Sequenced material: peripheral blood. The CDR3 here is CASSVKLFF. The DNA for the CDR3 is TGTGCCAGCAGCGTAAAATTATTTTTC.